This TCR beta chain is drawn from a study of T cells after yellow fever vaccination. Across the study: The fractions with low cell numbers were processed using SMART-Seq v4 Ultra Low Input. Whole-study findings and limits: Peaking faster, on day 5 versus 15, the secondary response was nonetheless weaker. Subsequent to the booster, the majority of primary-vaccination clones reappeared (around 96% CD4, 88% CD8).

The table lists this clonotype with a few counts. No antigen is known for it. TCRdb reanalysed the 5' RACE reads using MiXCR and keeps one entry per CDR3 protein. The table includes fewer than 350,000 distinct CDR3 sequences, 3% to 4.5% detected once. Per the germline V gene, CDR1 is SEHNR and CDR2 is FQNEAQ (reference sequence). This CDR3 comprises 17 residues. J was trimmed by 1 base and V by 0 bases; bases with no gene match: 4. The TCR originated in a man between 18 and 29 years old who received the YFV17D yellow fever vaccine. Here the sequenced sample was PBMCs, taken on the day of the yellow fever booster vaccination. The rearrangement uses TRBV7-9 and TRBJ2-4, with 9 bases matching TRBD1. CDR3 bases: TGTGCCAGCAGCTTAGCCACAGGGGGCCGGGCCAAAAACATTCAGTACTTC. As protein: CASSLATGGRAKNIQYF.